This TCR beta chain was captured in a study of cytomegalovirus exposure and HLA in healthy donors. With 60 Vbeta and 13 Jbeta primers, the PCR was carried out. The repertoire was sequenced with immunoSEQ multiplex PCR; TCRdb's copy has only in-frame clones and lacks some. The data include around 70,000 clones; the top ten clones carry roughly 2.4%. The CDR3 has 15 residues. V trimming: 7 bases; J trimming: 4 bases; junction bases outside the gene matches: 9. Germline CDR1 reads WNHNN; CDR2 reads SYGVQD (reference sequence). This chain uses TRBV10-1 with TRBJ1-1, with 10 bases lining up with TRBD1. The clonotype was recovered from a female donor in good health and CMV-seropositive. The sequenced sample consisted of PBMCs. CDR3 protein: CASTPGQGLPTEAFF. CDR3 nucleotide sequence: TGCGCCAGCACTCCGGGACAGGGGCTCCCCACTGAAGCTTTCTTT.